One sample yielded the 10 T cell receptor beta chains listed below, sequenced in a study of T-cell memory formation after mild COVID-19. Each CDR3 protein gets one entry after TCRdb re-called the 5' RACE reads with MiXCR. In the table there are roughly 160,000 distinct CDR3 sequences, approximately 13% of which are singletons. The sequenced sample consisted of PBMCs or a T cell subset sorted from them (not recorded which). All receptors come from a man between 18 and 35 years old who had mild COVID-19 (a few samples of this study predate the infection). Cell type and time point are not known.

This chain links TRBV2 with TRBJ1-4; the D is unclear. The germline gives CDR1 SNHLY, CDR2 FYNNEI. This CDR3 is built from 13 residues. Trimming stripped 4 bases from V and 5 bases from J, with 8 bases between. For the CDR3, the DNA is TGTGCCAGCAGTGGGGCGGCCAATGAAAAACTGTTTTTT. As protein: CASSGAANEKLFF.

This sequence joins TRBV4-3 and TRBJ2-2; 7 bases match TRBD2. The CDR3 sequence is 15 residues long. Per the germline V gene, CDR1 is LGHNA and CDR2 is YSLEER. The V segment lost 8 bases and the J segment 5 bases; nucleotides outside the gene matches: 11. This chain's CDR3 is CASAREGGGTGELFF. The CDR3 DNA reads as TGCGCCAGCGCCAGGGAGGGCGGAGGGACCGGGGAGCTGTTTTTT.

CDR3 sequence (DNA): TGTGCCAGTAGTATAGGTCAAGGGACAGGAAAGTTCTTC. As protein: CASSIGQGTGKFF. The rearrangement joins TRBV19 to TRBJ2-1; 8 nucleotides align to TRBD1. Germline CDR1 and CDR2: LNHDA and SQIVND (reference sequence). This CDR3 comprises 13 residues. The V and J ends lost 1 base and 14 bases, in that order; junction bases with no gene match: 7.

In its sample, this clonotype was seen a few times. The chain employs TRBV5-4 and TRBJ2-3; 8 bases align to TRBD2. Germline V lookup: CDR1 SGHNT, CDR2 YYREEE (reference sequence). The CDR3 has 15 residues. V lost 3 bases, J lost 4 bases, and 7 bases stayed unmatched. CDR3 sequence: CASSSPAGAADTQYF. The DNA of the CDR3 is TGTGCCAGCAGCTCCCCAGCGGGGGCAGCAGATACGCAGTATTTT.

This chain uses TRBV7-2 with TRBJ2-7, with 8 bases that match TRBD2. Germline V CDR1 and CDR2: SGHTA, FQGNSA. This CDR3 comprises 12 residues. V gave up 5 bases and J gave up 11 bases; unmatched junction bases: 8. The CDR3 is CASSSDGTREYF. DNA of the CDR3: TGTGCCAGCAGCAGCGACGGGACTAGGGAGTACTTC.

This clonotype was detected only a few times. The gene calls are TRBV7-8 and TRBJ1-5, with D unclear. Germline CDR1 reads SGHVS; CDR2 reads FQNEAQ. The CDR3 is made up of 16 amino acids. V was clipped by 1 base and J by 0 bases, with 10 bases between them. Here the CDR3 DNA reads TGTGCCAGCAGCTTAGAGAATTACTATAGCAATCAGCCCCAGCATTTT. This translates into CASSLENYYSNQPQHF. The whole variable domain, filled in from reference TRBV7-8 and TRBJ1-5, reads GAGVSQSPRYKVAKRGQDVALRCDPISGHVSLFWYQQALGQGPEFLTYFQNEAQLDKSGLPSDRFFAERPEGSVSTLKIQRTQQEDSAVYLCASSLENYYSNQPQHFGDGTRLSIL.

CDR3 amino acids: CASSLENGWQYQETQYF. CDR3 nucleotide sequence: TGTGCCAGCAGCTTAGAGAACGGGTGGCAGTACCAAGAGACCCAGTACTTC. The chain recombines TRBV7-2 with TRBJ2-5; unclear D gene. The CDR3 length is 17 residues. CDR1 is SGHTA and CDR2 is FQGNSA in the germline V gene. Trimming left V 1 base short and J 0 bases short, with 15 bases between.

The V gene is TRBV6-5, the J gene TRBJ1-1; tentatively, D is TRBD1 (6 bases). V dropped 4 bases and J dropped 5 bases, with 26 bases sitting between them. The CDR3 loop spans 18 amino acids. Germline loops: CDR1 MNHEY, CDR2 SVGAGI. In DNA, the CDR3 is TGTGCCAGCAGTTCGGTTCGTCCGTTCGGGGGCGGAGGAACTGAAGCTTTCTTT. Translating it yields CASSSVRPFGGGGTEAFF.

The chain recombines TRBV30 with TRBJ2-2; TRBD1 matches at 12 bases. Germline V gene lookup returns CDR1 GTSNPN and CDR2 SVGIG (reference sequence). Trimming at V came to 6 bases and at J to 6 bases, leaving 8 bases not matched to a gene. The CDR3 runs 15 residues. CDR3 nucleotide sequence: TGTGCCTGCAACTCTGGGACAGGGGGCCCCGGGGAGCTGTTTTTT. Translated: CACNSGTGGPGELFF.

This clonotype has more than one count but fewer than ten. The CDR3 coding sequence is TGTGCCAGCAGCGGTAGCAGTGGTGAGCAGTACGTC. Amino acids: CASSGSSGEQYV. The chain is built from TRBV5-6 and TRBJ2-7, with unresolved D. The CDR3 extends over 12 amino acids. Germline CDR1 is SGHDT and CDR2 is YYEEEE. Between the trimmed V and J ends, which lost 4 bases and 7 bases, there was a span of 12 bases.